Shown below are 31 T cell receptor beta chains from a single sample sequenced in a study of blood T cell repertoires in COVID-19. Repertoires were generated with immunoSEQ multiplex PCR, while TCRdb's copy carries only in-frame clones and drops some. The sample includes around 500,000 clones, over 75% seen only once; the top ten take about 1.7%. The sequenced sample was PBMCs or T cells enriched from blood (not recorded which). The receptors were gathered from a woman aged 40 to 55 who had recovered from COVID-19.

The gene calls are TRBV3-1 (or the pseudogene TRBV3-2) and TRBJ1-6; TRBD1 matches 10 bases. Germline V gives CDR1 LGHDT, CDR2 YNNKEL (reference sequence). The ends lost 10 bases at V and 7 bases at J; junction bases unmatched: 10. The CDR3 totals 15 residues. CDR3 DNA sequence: TGTGCCACTACCCCCGGGACAGGGGTCAATTCACCCCTCCACTTT. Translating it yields CATTPGTGVNSPLHF.

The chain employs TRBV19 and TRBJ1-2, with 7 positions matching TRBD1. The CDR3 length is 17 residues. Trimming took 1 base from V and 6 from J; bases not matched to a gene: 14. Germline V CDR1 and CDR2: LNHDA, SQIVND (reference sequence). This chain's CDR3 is CASSIVASGGRNHGYTF. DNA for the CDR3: TGTGCCAGTAGTATAGTGGCCTCAGGGGGTCGGAATCATGGCTACACCTTC. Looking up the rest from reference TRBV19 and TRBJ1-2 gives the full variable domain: DGGITQSPKYLFRKEGQNVTLSCEQNLNHDAMYWYRQDPGQGLRLIYYSQIVNDFQKGDIAEGYSVSREKKESFPLTVTSAQKNPTAFYLCASSIVASGGRNHGYTFGSGTRLTVV.

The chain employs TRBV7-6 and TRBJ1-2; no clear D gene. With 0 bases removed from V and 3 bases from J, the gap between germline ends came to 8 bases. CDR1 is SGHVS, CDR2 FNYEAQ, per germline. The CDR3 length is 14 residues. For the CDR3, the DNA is TGTGCCAGCAGCTTAGCGAACGGGGACTATGGCTACACCTTC. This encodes CASSLANGDYGYTF.

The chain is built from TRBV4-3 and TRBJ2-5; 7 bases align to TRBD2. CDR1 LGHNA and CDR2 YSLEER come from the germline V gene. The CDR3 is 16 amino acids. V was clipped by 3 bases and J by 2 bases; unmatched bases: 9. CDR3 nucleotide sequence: TGCGCCAGCAGCCATGGCGCCGCTAGCGGACAAGAGACCCAGTACTTC. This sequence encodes CASSHGAASGQETQYF.

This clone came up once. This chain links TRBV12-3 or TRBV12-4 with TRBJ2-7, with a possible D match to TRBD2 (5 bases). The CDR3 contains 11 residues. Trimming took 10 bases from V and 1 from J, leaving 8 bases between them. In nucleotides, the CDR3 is TGTGCCACCGGGGATTCCTACGAGCAGTACTTC. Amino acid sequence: CATGDSYEQYF.

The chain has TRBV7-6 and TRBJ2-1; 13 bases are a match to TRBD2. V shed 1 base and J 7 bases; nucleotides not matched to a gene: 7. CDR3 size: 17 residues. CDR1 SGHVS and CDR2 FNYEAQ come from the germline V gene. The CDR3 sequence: CASSLGTSGSIENEQFF. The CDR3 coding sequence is TGTGCCAGCAGCTTAGGGACTAGCGGGAGTATCGAAAATGAGCAGTTCTTC.

This chain's CDR3 is CAISERRGANTEAFF. The CDR3 DNA sequence: TGTGCCATCAGTGAGCGTCGGGGGGCAAACACTGAAGCTTTCTTT. The chain links TRBV10-3 to TRBJ1-1, with TRBD1 as a possible D gene (6 bases). The CDR3 has 15 amino acids. Germline values: CDR1 ENHRY, CDR2 SYGVKD. V gave up 2 bases and J gave up 2 bases, with 12 bases separating them.

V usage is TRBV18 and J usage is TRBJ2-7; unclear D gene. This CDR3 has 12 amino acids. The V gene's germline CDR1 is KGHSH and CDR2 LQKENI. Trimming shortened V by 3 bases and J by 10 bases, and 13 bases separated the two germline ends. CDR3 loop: CASSPATVFQYF. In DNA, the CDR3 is TGTGCCAGCTCACCCGCGACTGTTTTCCAGTACTTC.

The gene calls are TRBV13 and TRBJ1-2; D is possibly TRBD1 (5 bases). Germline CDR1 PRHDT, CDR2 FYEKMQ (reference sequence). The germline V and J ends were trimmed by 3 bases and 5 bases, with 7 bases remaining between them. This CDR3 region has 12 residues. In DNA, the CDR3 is TGTGCCAGCAGCTTGACAGCTTATGGCTACACCTTC. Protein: CASSLTAYGYTF.

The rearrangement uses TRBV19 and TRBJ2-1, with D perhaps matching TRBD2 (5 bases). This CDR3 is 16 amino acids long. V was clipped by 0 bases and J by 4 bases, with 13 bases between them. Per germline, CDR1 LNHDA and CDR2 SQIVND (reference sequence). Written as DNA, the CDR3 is TGTGCCAGTAGTATAGATCACGCGGGTTCATACAATGAGCAGTTCTTC. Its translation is CASSIDHAGSYNEQFF. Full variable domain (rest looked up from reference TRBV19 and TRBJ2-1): DGGITQSPKYLFRKEGQNVTLSCEQNLNHDAMYWYRQDPGQGLRLIYYSQIVNDFQKGDIAEGYSVSREKKESFPLTVTSAQKNPTAFYLCASSIDHAGSYNEQFFGPGTRLTVL.

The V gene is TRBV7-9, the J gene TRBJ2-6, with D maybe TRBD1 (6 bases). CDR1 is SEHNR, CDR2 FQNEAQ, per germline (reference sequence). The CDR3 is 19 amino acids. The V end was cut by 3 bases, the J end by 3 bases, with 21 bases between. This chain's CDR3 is CASSLGAQGLTFGANVLTF. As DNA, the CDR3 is TGTGCCAGCAGCTTGGGGGCGCAGGGTTTAACATTTGGGGCCAACGTCCTGACTTTC.

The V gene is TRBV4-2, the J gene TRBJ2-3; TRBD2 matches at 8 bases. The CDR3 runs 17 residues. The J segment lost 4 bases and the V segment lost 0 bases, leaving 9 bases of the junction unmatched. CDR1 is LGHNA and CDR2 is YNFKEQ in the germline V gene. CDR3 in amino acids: CASSQDWGGRRADTQYF. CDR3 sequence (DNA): TGTGCCAGCAGCCAAGATTGGGGCGGGAGGAGGGCAGATACGCAGTATTTT.

The CDR3 region is CASGIWGGETQYF. CDR3 in DNA: TGTGCCAGCGGCATTTGGGGAGGGGAGACCCAGTACTTC. The V call is TRBV7-9, the J call TRBJ2-5; 7 positions agree with TRBD2. This CDR3 is 13 amino acids long. Per the germline V gene, CDR1 is SEHNR and CDR2 is FQNEAQ (reference sequence). V was pared by 8 bases and J by 5 bases, with 8 bases of the junction left unmatched.

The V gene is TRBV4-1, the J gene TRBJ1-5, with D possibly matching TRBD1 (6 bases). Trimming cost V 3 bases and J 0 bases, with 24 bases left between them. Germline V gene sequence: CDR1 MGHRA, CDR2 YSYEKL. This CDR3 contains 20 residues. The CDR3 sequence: CASSQTTVILETGSNQPQHF. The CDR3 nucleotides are TGCGCCAGCAGCCAGACCACGGTAATTCTTGAGACAGGTAGCAATCAGCCCCAGCATTTT.

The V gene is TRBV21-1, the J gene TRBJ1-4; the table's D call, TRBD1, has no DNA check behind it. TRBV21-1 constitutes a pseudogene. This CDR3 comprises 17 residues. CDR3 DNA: TGTGCCAGCAGCAAAATCAAGAAGACAGCACAGAATGAAAAACTGTTTTTT. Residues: CASSKIKKTAQNEKLFF.

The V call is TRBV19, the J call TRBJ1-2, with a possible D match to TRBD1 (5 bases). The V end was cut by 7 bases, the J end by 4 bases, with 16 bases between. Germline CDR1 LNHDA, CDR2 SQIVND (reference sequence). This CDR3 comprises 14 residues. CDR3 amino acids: CASTLGAGSYGYTF. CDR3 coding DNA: TGTGCCAGTACCCTAGGGGCAGGCAGCTATGGCTACACCTTC.

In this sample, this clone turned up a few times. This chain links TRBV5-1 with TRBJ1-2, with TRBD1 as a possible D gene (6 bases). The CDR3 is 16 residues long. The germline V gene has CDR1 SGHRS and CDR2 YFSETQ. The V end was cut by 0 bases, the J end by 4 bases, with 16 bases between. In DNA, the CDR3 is TGCGCCAGCAGCTTGGGGGGGCTTACAACCACCTATGGCTACACCTTC. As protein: CASSLGGLTTTYGYTF.

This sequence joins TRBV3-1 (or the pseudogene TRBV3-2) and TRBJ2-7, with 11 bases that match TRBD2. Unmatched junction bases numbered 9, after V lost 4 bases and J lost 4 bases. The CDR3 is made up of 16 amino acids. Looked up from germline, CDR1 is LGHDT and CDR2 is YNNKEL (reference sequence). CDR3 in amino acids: CASSPSTSGNFYEQYF. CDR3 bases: TGTGCCAGCAGCCCTTCGACTAGCGGGAATTTTTACGAGCAGTACTTC.

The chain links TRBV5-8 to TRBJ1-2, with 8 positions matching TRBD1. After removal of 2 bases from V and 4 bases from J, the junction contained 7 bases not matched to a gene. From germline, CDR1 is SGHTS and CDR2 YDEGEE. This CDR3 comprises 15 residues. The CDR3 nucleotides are TGTGCCAGCAGCTTCGGACAGGGATTATTCTATGGCTACACCTTC. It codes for CASSFGQGLFYGYTF. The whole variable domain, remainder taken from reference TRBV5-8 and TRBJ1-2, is EAGVTQSPTHLIKTRGQQATLRCSPISGHTSVYWYQQALGLGLQFLLWYDEGEERNRGNFPPRFSGRQFPNYSSELNVNALELEDSALYLCASSFGQGLFYGYTFGSGTRLTVV.

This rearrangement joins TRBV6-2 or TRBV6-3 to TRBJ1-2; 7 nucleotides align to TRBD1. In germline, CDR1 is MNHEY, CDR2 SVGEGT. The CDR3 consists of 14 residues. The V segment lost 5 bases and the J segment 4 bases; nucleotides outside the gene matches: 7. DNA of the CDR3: TGTGCCAGCAGTAAAACAGGGGCCGCCTATGGCTACACCTTC. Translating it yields CASSKTGAAYGYTF.

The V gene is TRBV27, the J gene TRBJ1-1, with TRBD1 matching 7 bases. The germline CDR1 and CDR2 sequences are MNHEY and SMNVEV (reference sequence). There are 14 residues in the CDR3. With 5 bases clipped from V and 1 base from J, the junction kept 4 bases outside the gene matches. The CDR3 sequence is CASSPRTGNTEAFF. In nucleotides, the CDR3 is TGTGCCAGCAGTCCGCGGACAGGGAACACTGAAGCTTTCTTT.

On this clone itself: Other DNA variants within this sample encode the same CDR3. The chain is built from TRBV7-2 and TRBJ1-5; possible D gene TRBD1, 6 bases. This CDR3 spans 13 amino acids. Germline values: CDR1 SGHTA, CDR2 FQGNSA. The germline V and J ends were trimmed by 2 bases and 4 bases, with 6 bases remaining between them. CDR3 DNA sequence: TGTGCCAGCAGCTTAAGGGGGAATCAGCCCCAGCATTTT. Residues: CASSLRGNQPQHF.

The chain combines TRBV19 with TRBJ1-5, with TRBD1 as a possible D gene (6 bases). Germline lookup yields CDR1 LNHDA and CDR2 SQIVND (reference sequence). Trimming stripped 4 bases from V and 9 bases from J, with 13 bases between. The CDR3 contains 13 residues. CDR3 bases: TGTGCCAGTAGTAAACAGGGAGATGGGCCCCAGCATTTT. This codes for CASSKQGDGPQHF.

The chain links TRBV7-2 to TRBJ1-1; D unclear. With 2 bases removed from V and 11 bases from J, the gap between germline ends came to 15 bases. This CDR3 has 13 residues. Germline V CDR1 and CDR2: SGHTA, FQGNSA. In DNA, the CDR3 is TGTGCCAGCAGCTTACTCCAAGCCGGAGGTGCTTTCTTT. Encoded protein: CASSLLQAGGAFF.

The CDR3 nucleotides are TGTGCCCTGGGGCTAGAAGAGACCCAGTACTTC. Protein product: CALGLEETQYF. This chain links TRBV5-4 with TRBJ2-5; the D gene is possibly TRBD1 (5 bases). CDR3 size: 11 residues. Germline-derived CDR1 and CDR2 are SGHNT and YYREEE (reference sequence). Between the trimmed V and J ends, which lost 10 bases and 3 bases, there was a span of 10 bases.

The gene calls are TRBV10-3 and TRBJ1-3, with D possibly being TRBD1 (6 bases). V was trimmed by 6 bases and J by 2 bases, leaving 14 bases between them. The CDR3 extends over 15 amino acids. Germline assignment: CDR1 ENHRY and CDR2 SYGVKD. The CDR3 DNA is TGTGCCATCAGCCAAGACAGGCTCCCTGGAAACACCATATATTTT. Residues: CAISQDRLPGNTIYF.

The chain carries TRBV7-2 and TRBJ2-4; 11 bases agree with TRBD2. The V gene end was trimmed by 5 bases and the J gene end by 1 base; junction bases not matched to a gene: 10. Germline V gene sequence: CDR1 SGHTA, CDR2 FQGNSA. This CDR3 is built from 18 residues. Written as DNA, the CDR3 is TGTGCCAGCAGCCCGCCGGGACTAGCGGCCGGGGCCAAAAACATTCAGTACTTC. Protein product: CASSPPGLAAGAKNIQYF. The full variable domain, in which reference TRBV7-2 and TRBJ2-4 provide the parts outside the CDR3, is GAGVSQSPSNKVTEKGKDVELRCDPISGHTALYWYRQSLGQGLEFLIYFQGNSAPDKSGLPSDRFSAERTGGSVSTLTIQRTQQEDSAVYLCASSPPGLAAGAKNIQYFGAGTRLSVL.

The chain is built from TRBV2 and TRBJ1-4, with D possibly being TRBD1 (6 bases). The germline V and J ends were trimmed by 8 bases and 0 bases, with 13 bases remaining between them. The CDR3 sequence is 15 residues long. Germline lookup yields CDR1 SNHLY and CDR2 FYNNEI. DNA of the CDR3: TGTGCCAGCCTGGTGGGGGCCGCAACTAATGAAAAACTGTTTTTT. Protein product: CASLVGAATNEKLFF.

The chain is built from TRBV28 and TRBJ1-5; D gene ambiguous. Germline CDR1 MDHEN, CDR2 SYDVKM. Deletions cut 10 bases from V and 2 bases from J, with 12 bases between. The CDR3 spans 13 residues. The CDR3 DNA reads TGTGCCACCAAGGAGGGTGGCAATCAGCCCCAGCATTTT. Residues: CATKEGGNQPQHF.

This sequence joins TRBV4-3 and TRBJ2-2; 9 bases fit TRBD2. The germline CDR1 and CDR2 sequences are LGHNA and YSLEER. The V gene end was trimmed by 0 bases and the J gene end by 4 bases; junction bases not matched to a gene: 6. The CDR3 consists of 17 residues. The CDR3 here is CASSQEGGGRGTGELFF. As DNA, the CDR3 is TGCGCCAGCAGCCAAGAGGGCGGCGGGAGGGGCACCGGGGAGCTGTTTTTT.

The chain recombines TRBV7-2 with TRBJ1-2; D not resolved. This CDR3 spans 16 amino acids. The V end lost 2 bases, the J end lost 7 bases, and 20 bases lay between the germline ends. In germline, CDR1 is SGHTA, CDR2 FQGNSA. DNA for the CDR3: TGTGCCAGCAGCTTAAACCAGATCACGGGAAGAGGTGGCTACACCTTC. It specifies CASSLNQITGRGGYTF.